This TCR beta chain was documented in a study of blood T cell repertoires in COVID-19. Whole-study context: PBMCs, B-cell-depleted T cells, or T cells provided the cDNA or gDNA that made up the material.

Original analysis: Quantification of nucleated cells was approximated via reference gene primer amplification. Here immunoSEQ multiplex PCR was the method, and the copy in TCRdb shows in-frame clones only, minus some. The V and J calls and the clone size are those of that table, but D and trimming were determined from the DNA. This table has 250,000 to 350,000 clones, roughly 80% appearing once. With V trimmed by 5 bases and J by 0 bases, 10 bases remained unmatched. The length of the CDR3 is 19 residues. The germline V gene encodes CDR1 MDHEN and CDR2 SYDVKM. Sequenced sample: peripheral blood. This receptor was identified in a human donor with COVID-19, enrolled during active disease. The donor label of this sample is uncertain. The rearrangement links TRBV28 to TRBJ2-1; 13 nucleotides agree with TRBD2. This CDR3 reads CASSPGTSGIRSSYNEQFF. CDR3 in DNA: TGTGCCAGCAGTCCCGGGACTAGCGGGATCCGGAGCTCCTACAATGAGCAGTTCTTC.